Described below is a single T cell receptor (beta chain) sequence and its context. The target of this receptor is not known. There are no base qualities to consult, and no much larger clone falls within one base. Libraries were made using 5' RACE. The instrument was a NextSeq 500. The TCR library protocol attached unique molecular identifiers to individual cDNA molecules to correct for sequencing error and PCR bias. Sequencing covered both TCR alpha and beta chains, and within each sample the abundances of alpha and beta sequences were tightly co-correlated. Regarding the original processing steps: Decombinator V4 was used to perform V gene, J gene and CDR3 annotation of TCR sequences. TCRs were defined as expanded if a significant change between any two time points was detected under a Poisson model with p below 0.0001. TCR abundances were normalised to the total number of TCRs sequenced per sample and expressed as counts per million. MAIT TCRs were defined by TRAV1-2 paired with TRAJ12, TRAJ20 or TRAJ33, and iNKT TCRs by TRAV10 paired with TRAJ18. VDJdb, accessed on 1 November 2021, was searched for TCRs annotated for CMV, EBV and SARS-CoV-2, and TCRs annotated for more than one antigen were excluded. TCRdb reprocessed the public reads (quality trimming at Q25 with fastp, clone calling with MiXCR) and kept in-frame beta chains. CDR3 protein sequences are deduplicated, and each keeps its most common genes and DNA. In this record, the V and J calls reflect TCRdb's handling and not the investigators' own analysis. Recorded for this sample are 52,000 or so distinct CDR3 sequences; around 12% of them occurred a single time. The top ten constitute under 1.5% of the sample.

This was a case-control study nested in a cohort of healthcare workers in London, UK, who had nasopharyngeal swab PCR tests and blood samples taken every week. Between 23 and 31 March 2020, the week of the UK lockdown, healthcare workers were enrolled and then followed up weekly for as long as 16 weeks. The data were obtained in a study of early T cells in non-severe SARS-CoV-2 infection (dated by TCRdb to about 2021). Background on the whole study: Bulk RNA from unsorted whole blood was used for TCR sequencing, so alpha and beta chains could not be paired.

What the study reported, not specific to this receptor: VDJdb matching was skewed toward anti-spike CD8 responses, so virus-specific expansions were likely underestimated and private and CD4 specificities were missed.

V sheds 4 bases and J sheds 0 bases, leaving 13 bases between their ends. The CDR3 goes from the cysteine to the phenylalanine over 15 residues. Only the CDR3 region is kept as DNA, spanning 45 bases read in frame from base 1. In the germline V gene (reference sequence), CDR1 corresponds to SGHNT and CDR2 to YYREEE. The clonotype comes from an adult who was a healthcare worker with PCR-confirmed SARS-CoV-2 infection or an uninfected control (not recorded which). The receptor chain draws on TRBV5-4 and TRBJ1-1; the D gene cannot be named for sure. The sequenced material came from whole blood. The bases are TGTGCCAGCAGCCGCTTCGGATCCATGAACACTGAAGCTTTCTTT. It encodes CASSRFGSMNTEAFF.